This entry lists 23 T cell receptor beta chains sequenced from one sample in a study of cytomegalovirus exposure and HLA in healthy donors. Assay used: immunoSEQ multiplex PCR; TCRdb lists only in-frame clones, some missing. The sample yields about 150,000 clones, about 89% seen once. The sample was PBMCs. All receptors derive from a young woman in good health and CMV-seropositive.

The CDR3 sequence is CASSLVQGSGANVLTF. The CDR3 region has the DNA TGTGCCAGCAGCTTAGTACAGGGCTCTGGGGCCAACGTCCTGACTTTC. The chain has TRBV11-3 and TRBJ2-6, with D perhaps matching TRBD1 (6 bases). Germline lookup yields CDR1 SGHNT and CDR2 YENEEA. The CDR3 has 16 residues. The V gene lost 1 base and the J gene lost 0 bases, with 7 bases spanning the gap. Based on the CDR3 plus reference TRBV11-3 and TRBJ2-6, the full variable domain is EAGVVQSPRYKIIEKKQPVAFWCNPISGHNTLYWYLQNLGQGPELLIRYENEEAVDDSQLPKDRFSAERLKGVDSTLKIQPAELGDSAVYLCASSLVQGSGANVLTFGAGSRLTVL.

Here the CDR3 reads CASSPGTSGFNEQYF. CDR3 DNA: TGCGCCAGCAGCCCCGGGACTAGCGGGTTCAACGAGCAGTACTTC. This chain joins TRBV5-1 and TRBJ2-7; 12 bases fit TRBD2. From germline, CDR1 is SGHRS and CDR2 YFSETQ. J was trimmed by 5 bases and V by 4 bases; bases with no gene match: 7. The CDR3 totals 15 residues.

For the CDR3, the DNA is TGTGCCAGCTCAGCTGACAGGAACACTGAAGCTTTCTTT. It translates to CASSADRNTEAFF. The V call is TRBV18, the J call TRBJ1-1; D might be TRBD1 (5 bases). The CDR3 sequence is 13 residues long. V was pared by 5 bases and J by 1 base, with 8 bases between. In germline, CDR1 is KGHSH, CDR2 LQKENI.

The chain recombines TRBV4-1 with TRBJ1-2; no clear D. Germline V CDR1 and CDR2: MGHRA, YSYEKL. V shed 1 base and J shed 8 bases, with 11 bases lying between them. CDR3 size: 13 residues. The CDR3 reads CASSQGSGRGYTF. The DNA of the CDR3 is TGCGCCAGCAGCCAAGGTAGCGGAAGAGGCTACACCTTC.

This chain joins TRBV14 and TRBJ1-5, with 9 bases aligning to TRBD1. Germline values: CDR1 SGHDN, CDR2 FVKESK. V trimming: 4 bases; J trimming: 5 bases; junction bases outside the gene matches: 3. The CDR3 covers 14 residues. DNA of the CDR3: TGTGCCAGCAGCCGGACAGGGGATTATCAGCCCCAGCATTTT. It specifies CASSRTGDYQPQHF.

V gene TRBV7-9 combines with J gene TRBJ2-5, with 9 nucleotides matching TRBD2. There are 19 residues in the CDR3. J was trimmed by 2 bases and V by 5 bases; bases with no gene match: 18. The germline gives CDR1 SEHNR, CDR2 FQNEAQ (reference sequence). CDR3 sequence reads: CASSPQGGSGSNDQETQYF. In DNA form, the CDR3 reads TGTGCCAGCAGCCCCCAGGGCGGTAGCGGGAGCAACGATCAAGAGACCCAGTACTTC.

CDR3 loop: CSVVETTAIYEQYF. CDR3 nucleotides: TGCAGCGTTGTGGAGACGACAGCCATCTACGAGCAGTACTTC. The rearrangement uses TRBV29-1 and TRBJ2-7; D is perhaps TRBD1 (5 bases). Germline assignment: CDR1 SQVTM and CDR2 ANQGSEA. Trimming cost V 4 bases and J 3 bases, with 16 bases left between them. The length of the CDR3 is 14 residues.

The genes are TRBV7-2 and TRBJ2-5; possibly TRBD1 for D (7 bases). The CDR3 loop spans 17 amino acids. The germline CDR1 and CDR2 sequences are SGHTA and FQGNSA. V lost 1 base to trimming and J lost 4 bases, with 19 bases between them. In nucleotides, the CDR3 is TGTGCCAGCAGCTTAGGTGGAGGGGGCCGGGGTCGAGAGACCCAGTACTTC. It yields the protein CASSLGGGGRGRETQYF.

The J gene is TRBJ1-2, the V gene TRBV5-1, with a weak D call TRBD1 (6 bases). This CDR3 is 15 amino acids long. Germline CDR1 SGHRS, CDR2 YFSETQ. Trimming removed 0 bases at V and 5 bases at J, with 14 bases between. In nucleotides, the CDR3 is TGCGCCAGCAGCTTGGCCTCAGGGGTTGAGTATGGCTACACCTTC. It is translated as CASSLASGVEYGYTF.

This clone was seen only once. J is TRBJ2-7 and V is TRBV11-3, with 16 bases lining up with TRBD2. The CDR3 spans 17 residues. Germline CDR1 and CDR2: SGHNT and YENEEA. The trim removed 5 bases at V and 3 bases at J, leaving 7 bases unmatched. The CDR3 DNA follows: TGTGCCAGCAGCCCCTCGGGGACTAGCGGGAGGGGCTACGAGCAGTACTTC. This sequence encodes CASSPSGTSGRGYEQYF.

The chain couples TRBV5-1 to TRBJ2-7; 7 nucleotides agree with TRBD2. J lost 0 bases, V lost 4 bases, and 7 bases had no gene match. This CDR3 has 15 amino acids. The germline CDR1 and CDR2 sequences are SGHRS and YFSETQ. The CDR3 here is CASSLTSEVSYEQYF. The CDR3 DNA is TGCGCCAGCAGCCTTACTAGCGAGGTCTCCTACGAGCAGTACTTC. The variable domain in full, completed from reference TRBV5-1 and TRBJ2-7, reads KAGVTQTPRYLIKTRGQQVTLSCSPISGHRSVSWYQQTPGQGLQFLFEYFSETQRNKGNFPGRFSGRQFSNSRSEMNVSTLELGDSALYLCASSLTSEVSYEQYFGPGTRLTVT.

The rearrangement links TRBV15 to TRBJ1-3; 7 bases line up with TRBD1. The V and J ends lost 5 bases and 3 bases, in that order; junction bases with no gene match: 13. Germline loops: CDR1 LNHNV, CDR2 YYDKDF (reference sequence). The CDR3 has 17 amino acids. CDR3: CATSSGRGRGNGNTIYF. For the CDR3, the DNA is TGTGCCACCAGCTCCGGCCGCGGCAGGGGGAATGGAAACACCATATATTTT.

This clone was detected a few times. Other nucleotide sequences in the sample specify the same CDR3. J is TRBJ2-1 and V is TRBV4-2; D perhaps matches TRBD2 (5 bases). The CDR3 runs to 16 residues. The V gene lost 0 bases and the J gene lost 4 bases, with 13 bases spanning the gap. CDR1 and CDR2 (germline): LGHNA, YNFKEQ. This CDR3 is CASSQEAGGRYNEQFF. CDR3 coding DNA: TGTGCCAGCAGCCAAGAAGCAGGCGGGCGTTACAATGAGCAGTTCTTC.

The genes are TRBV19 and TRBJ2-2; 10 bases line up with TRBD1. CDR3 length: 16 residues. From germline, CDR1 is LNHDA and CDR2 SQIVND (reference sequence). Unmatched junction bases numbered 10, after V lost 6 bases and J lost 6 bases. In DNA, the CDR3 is TGTGCCAGTAGGAAATGGACAGGGGGTAACGCCGGGGAGCTGTTTTTT. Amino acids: CASRKWTGGNAGELFF.

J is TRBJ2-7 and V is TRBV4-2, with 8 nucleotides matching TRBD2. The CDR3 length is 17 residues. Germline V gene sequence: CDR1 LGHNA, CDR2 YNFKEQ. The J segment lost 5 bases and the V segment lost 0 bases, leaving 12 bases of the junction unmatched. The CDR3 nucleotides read TGTGCCAGCAGCCAAGATTCCCCTTCAGCGGGAGCTAACGAGCAGTACTTC. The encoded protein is CASSQDSPSAGANEQYF.

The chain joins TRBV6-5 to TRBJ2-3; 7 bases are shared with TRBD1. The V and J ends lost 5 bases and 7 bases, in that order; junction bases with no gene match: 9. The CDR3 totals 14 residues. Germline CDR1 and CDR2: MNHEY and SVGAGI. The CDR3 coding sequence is TGTGCCAGCAGTGACGGACAGGTTCTGAATACGCAGTATTTT. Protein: CASSDGQVLNTQYF.

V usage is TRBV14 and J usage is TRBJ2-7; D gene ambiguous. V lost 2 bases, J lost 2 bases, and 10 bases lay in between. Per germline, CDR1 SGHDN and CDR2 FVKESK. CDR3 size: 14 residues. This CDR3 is CASSQSNGPYEQYF. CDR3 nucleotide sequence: TGTGCCAGCAGCCAATCCAACGGTCCCTACGAGCAGTACTTC.

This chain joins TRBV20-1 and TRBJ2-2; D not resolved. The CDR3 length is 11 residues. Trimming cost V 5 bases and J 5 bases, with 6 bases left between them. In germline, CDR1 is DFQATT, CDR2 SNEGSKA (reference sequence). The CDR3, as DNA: TGCAGTGCTTCTATTACCGGGGAGCTGTTTTTT. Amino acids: CSASITGELFF.

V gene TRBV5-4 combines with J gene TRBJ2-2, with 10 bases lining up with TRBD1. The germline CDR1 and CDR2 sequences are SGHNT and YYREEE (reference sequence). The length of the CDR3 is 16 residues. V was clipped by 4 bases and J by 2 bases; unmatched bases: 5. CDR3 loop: CASSPLTGGNTGELFF. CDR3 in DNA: TGTGCCAGCAGCCCGCTGACAGGGGGCAACACCGGGGAGCTGTTTTTT.

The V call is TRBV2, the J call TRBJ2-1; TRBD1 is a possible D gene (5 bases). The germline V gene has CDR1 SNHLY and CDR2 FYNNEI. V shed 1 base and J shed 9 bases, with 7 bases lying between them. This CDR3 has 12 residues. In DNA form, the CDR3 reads TGTGCCAGCAGTGAAGAGGGGATTGAGCAGTTCTTC. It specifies CASSEEGIEQFF.

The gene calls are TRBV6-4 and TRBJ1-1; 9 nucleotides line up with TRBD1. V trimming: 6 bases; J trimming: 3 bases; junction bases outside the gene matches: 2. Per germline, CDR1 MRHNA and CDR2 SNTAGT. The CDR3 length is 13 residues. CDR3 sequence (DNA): TGTGCCAGCAGCCGGACAGGGGACACTGAAGCTTTCTTT. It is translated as CASSRTGDTEAFF.

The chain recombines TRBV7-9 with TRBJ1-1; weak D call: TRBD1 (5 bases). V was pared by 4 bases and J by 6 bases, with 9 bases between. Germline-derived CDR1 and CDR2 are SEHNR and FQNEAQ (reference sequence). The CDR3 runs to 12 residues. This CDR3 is CASSWGVPEAFF. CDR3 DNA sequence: TGTGCCAGCAGCTGGGGGGTCCCTGAAGCTTTCTTT.

CDR3 protein: CASSVDLNVNQPQHF. The CDR3, as DNA: TGTGCCAGCAGCGTAGATCTAAATGTCAATCAGCCCCAGCATTTT. The chain recombines TRBV9 with TRBJ1-5; D is unclear. This CDR3 comprises 15 residues. V dropped 0 bases and J dropped 3 bases, with 10 bases sitting between them. Germline CDR1 reads SGDLS; CDR2 reads YYNGEE.